This record covers a single TCR beta chain. The source of the sample is a study of control samples from healthy donors and cancer patients. V lost 0 bases, J lost 6 bases, and 17 bases stayed unmatched. The germline CDR1 and CDR2 sequences are MNHEY and SVGEGT. This CDR3 contains 21 residues. Data came from immunoSEQ multiplex PCR; TCRdb stores just in-frame clones and leaves some out. The sample records roughly 150,000 clones, about 94% being singletons. The chain combines TRBV6-2 or TRBV6-3 with TRBJ2-1; 13 bases fit TRBD2. Material for sequencing was blood. The receptor was derived from a woman in her 30s in good health. Here the CDR3 reads CASSYSNAGLAGVRNRNEQFF. CDR3 sequence (DNA): TGTGCCAGCAGTTACTCGAACGCAGGACTAGCGGGAGTTCGTAATCGCAATGAGCAGTTCTTC.